The entry below describes one TCR beta chain. Antigen specificity is unknown. Profiled with immunoSEQ multiplex PCR; TCRdb holds only in-frame clones, not every one. The sample lists about 28,000 clones, approximately 82% occurring once. These data belong to a study of PD-1 blockade in classical Hodgkin lymphoma. Study outcomes and limitations: Relapsed/refractory patients reportedly had lower baseline diversity than newly diagnosed patients.

Relapse was seen in all patients after autologous stem cell transplantation, and brentuximab vedotin exposure was variable. Trimming shortened V by 0 bases and J by 0 bases, and 8 bases separated the two germline ends. The CDR3 runs to 15 residues. Germline V gene sequence: CDR1 SGHRS, CDR2 YFSETQ. This specimen was peripheral blood mononuclear cells (PBMCs), taken before the second cycle of nivolumab. The source of this sequence is a human donor with classical Hodgkin lymphoma. The chain has TRBV5-1 and TRBJ2-3; D remains unclear. DNA for the CDR3: TGCGCCAGCAGCTTGGATCCTTCTAGCACAGATACGCAGTATTTT. As protein: CASSLDPSSTDTQYF.